These T cell receptor beta chains were read from a single sample in a study of blood T cell repertoires in COVID-19. The repertoire was sequenced with immunoSEQ multiplex PCR; TCRdb's copy has only in-frame clones and lacks some. The sample holds hundreds of thousands of clones, 70% to 90% seen once. Material for sequencing was peripheral blood. These receptors were taken from a woman younger than 30 with acute or convalescent COVID-19. Each CDR3 is given with its conserved first and last residue. The D gene is left open where the match is weak. A clone size is listed for some rows: how often the clone was seen (once, few, many), or a class if it is expanded.

.,TRBV7-9,TRBJ1-3,.,TGTGCCAGCAGCTTGGAGGGGTCTGGAAACACCATATATTTT,CASSLEGSGNTIYF
TRBD1,TRBV10-3,TRBJ1-5,few,TGTGCCATCAGTGCGAGGACAGGGGTTAATCAGCCCCAGCATTTT,CAISARTGVNQPQHF
.,TRBV4-1,TRBJ1-1,.,TGCGCCAGCAGCCTAGGGGAGAACACTGAAGCTTTCTTT,CASSLGENTEAFF
TRBD1,TRBV19,TRBJ1-1,.,TGTGCCAGTAGTTCTTTTAGGACAGGGGGAGAAACTGAAGCTTTCTTT,CASSSFRTGGETEAFF
.,TRBV6-1,TRBJ1-1,.,TGTGCCAGCAGTGAAGTCTTTCCCGCAGGGGTCATGAACACTGAAGCTTTCTTT,CASSEVFPAGVMNTEAFF
TRBD1,TRBV18,TRBJ1-5,.,TGTGCCAGCTCATCACGACAGGGGGTTAATCAGCCCCAGCATTTT,CASSSRQGVNQPQHF
TRBD2,TRBV9,TRBJ2-5,.,TGTGCCAGCAGCGTAGATCCTCGACTAGCGGGGAGAGAGACCCAGTACTTC,CASSVDPRLAGRETQYF
.,TRBV7-2,TRBJ1-1,.,TGTGCCAGCAGCTTAATATCGGGGATAGGATGGGACACTGAAGCTTTCTTT,CASSLISGIGWDTEAFF
.,TRBV5-5,TRBJ1-1,.,TGTGCCAGCAGCTGGCCTGTAAAGGCAGGCCTAAAGTACACTGAAGCTTTCTTT,CASSWPVKAGLKYTEAFF
TRBD2,TRBV19,TRBJ2-7,.,TGTGCCAGTACCCTAGCGGGGGCCGAGCAGTACTTC,CASTLAGAEQYF
.,TRBV25-1,TRBJ2-5,.,TGTGCCAGCAGTCCAGGACAGGTGGGGAGGGAGACCCAGTACTTC,CASSPGQVGRETQYF
TRBD1,TRBV7-2,TRBJ2-3,.,TGTGCCAGCAGCCCAACAGGGGGTTATCCAGATACGCAGTATTTT,CASSPTGGYPDTQYF
TRBD1,TRBV7-9,TRBJ2-7,.,TGTGCCAGCATCCAGGGACAGGCCGGACCCTACGAGCAGTACTTC,CASIQGQAGPYEQYF
TRBD1,TRBV10-3,TRBJ1-2,.,TGTGCCATCAGTGAGTCGACACAGGGGAAGGACTATGGCTACACCTTC,CAISESTQGKDYGYTF
.,TRBV24-1,TRBJ2-1,.,TGTGCCACCAGTTGGAGCAATGAGCAGTTCTTC,CATSWSNEQFF
TRBD2,TRBV14,TRBJ2-7,few,TGTGCCAGCAGCCTAGCGGGGGGGGCGGCCTACGAGCAGTACTTC,CASSLAGGAAYEQYF
.,TRBV11-2,TRBJ2-1,.,TGTGCCAGCAGCTTGGGAGGTGGTGGGACCAGCTCCTACAATGAGCAGTTCTTC,CASSLGGGGTSSYNEQFF
.,TRBV5-1,TRBJ2-7,.,TGCGCCAGCAGCCACAGGGGACTTGGGGCCGTTTACGAGCAGTACTTC,CASSHRGLGAVYEQYF
.,TRBV14,TRBJ1-1,.,TGTGCCAGCAGCCAAGCGACAGTGGATCGAGCTTTCTTT,CASSQATVDRAFF
.,TRBV18,TRBJ1-5,.,TGTGCCAGCTCACCGGACAGAAATCAGCCCCAGCATTTT,CASSPDRNQPQHF
TRBD1,TRBV9,TRBJ2-7,.,TGTGCCAGCAGCACAGGGGGCCCCTACGAGCAGTACTTC,CASSTGGPYEQYF
TRBD2,TRBV4-1,TRBJ2-1,.,TGCGCCAGCAGCCAAAGCGGGGGGTTCTGGAATGAGCAGTTCTTC,CASSQSGGFWNEQFF
TRBD1,TRBV5-1,TRBJ1-4,few,TGCGCCAGCAGCCCTCAGGCGGGACAGGGAAGGACAAAACTGTTTTTT,CASSPQAGQGRTKLFF
.,TRBV12-3/TRBV12-4,TRBJ1-2,.,TGTGCCTTAAGGTCGGATCGGGACTATGGCTACACCTTC,CALRSDRDYGYTF
.,TRBV28,TRBJ1-2,.,TGTGCCAGCAGTTTATTAGTTTACGGCTATGGCTACACCTTC,CASSLLVYGYGYTF
TRBD1,TRBV5-6,TRBJ1-2,.,TGTGCCAGCAGCCCGCGACAGGGACTCTATGGCTACACCTTC,CASSPRQGLYGYTF
.,TRBV6-5,TRBJ2-2,.,TGTGCCAGCAGTTCCCTGCAGGGCGAGAGACCTGGGGAGCTGTTTTTT,CASSSLQGERPGELFF
TRBD1,TRBV6-2/TRBV6-3,TRBJ1-3,.,TGTGCCAGCAGTTTGGGACAGGGGAAAAACACCATATATTTT,CASSLGQGKNTIYF
.,TRBV6-5,TRBJ1-2,.,TGTGCCAGCAGTTCGCCCGGACAGAACTATGGCTACACCTTC,CASSSPGQNYGYTF
TRBD2,TRBV7-3,TRBJ2-1,.,TGTGCCAGCAGCTTAGCGGGGGGCTTCTACAATGAGCAGTTCTTC,CASSLAGGFYNEQFF
TRBD1,TRBV10-3,TRBJ1-4,.,TGTGCCATCAGTTCGGGACAGGCCCCTTGGGAAAAACTGTTTTTT,CAISSGQAPWEKLFF
TRBD1,TRBV28,TRBJ1-2,.,TGTGCCAGCCTGGCAGGGGGCAGTGGCTACACCTTC,CASLAGGSGYTF
TRBD1,TRBV14,TRBJ1-4,.,TGTGCCAGCAGCCACTCAACAGGGGGCAGGGGAGAAAAACTGTTTTTT,CASSHSTGGRGEKLFF
TRBD1,TRBV4-1,TRBJ2-7,.,TGCGCCAGCAGCCACCGACAGGGGGCCACCACCTACGAGCAGTACTTC,CASSHRQGATTYEQYF
TRBD2,TRBV9,TRBJ2-3,.,TGTGCCAGCAGCGTAGACTCGGGCGGGGGAGGAGATACGCAGTATTTT,CASSVDSGGGGDTQYF
.,TRBV4-1,TRBJ2-1,.,TGCGCCAGCAGCCAAGACGAGATAGAGCAGTTCTTC,CASSQDEIEQFF
.,TRBV19,TRBJ2-1,once,TGTGCCAGTAGTATTTTGGGGGGAGAAAACAATGAGCAGTTCTTC,CASSILGGENNEQFF
.,TRBV2,TRBJ1-2,.,TGTGCCAGCAGTGGCACTCCTAACTATGGCTACACCTTC,CASSGTPNYGYTF
.,TRBV2,TRBJ1-5,.,TGTGCCAGCAGTGTGGCGGGGGCGCGGAATCAGCCCCAGCATTTT,CASSVAGARNQPQHF
.,TRBV7-2,TRBJ2-7,.,TGTGCCAGCAGCTTGAACGGGGGTGGCTCCTACGAGCAGTACTTC,CASSLNGGGSYEQYF
TRBD1,TRBV30,TRBJ1-6,.,TGTGCCTGGAGGGATCGGGACAGGGGCTTCTCACCCCTCCACTTT,CAWRDRDRGFSPLHF
.,TRBV15,TRBJ2-6,.,TGTGCCACCAGCAGAGATGGCCGCGGGTCGGGGTCTTTTTCTGGGGCCAACGTCCTGACTTTC,CATSRDGRGSGSFSGANVLTF
TRBD1,TRBV7-9,TRBJ1-2,.,TGTGCCAGCAGCCCCACCTCCGACAGGGGGCTTCGGTATGGCTACACCTTC,CASSPTSDRGLRYGYTF
TRBD1,TRBV19,TRBJ1-1,.,TGTGCCAGTAGTATAGACCCGGGACAGCCAATGGAAACTGAAGCTTTCTTT,CASSIDPGQPMETEAFF
.,TRBV2,TRBJ2-1,.,TGTGCCAGCAGTGGGCCACCCAGGGGTCAATCATGGGTCAGTGAGCAGTTCTTC,CASSGPPRGQSWVSEQFF
.,TRBV5-1,TRBJ1-5,.,TGCGCCAGCAGCCCTGGGGGAGGTGACAATCAGCCCCAGCATTTT,CASSPGGGDNQPQHF
.,TRBV29-1,TRBJ1-1,.,TGCAGCGCCAACCAGGGAGGTAACACTGAAGCTTTCTTT,CSANQGGNTEAFF
TRBD2,TRBV4-3,TRBJ2-1,.,TGCGCCAGCAGCCAAGAAGCGCGGGGGGCCGGTGAGCAGTTCTTC,CASSQEARGAGEQFF
.,TRBV4-3,TRBJ2-3,.,TGCGCCAGCAGCCAAGATTTCCAGGCAAGTCAATCTTCAGATACGCAGTATTTT,CASSQDFQASQSSDTQYF
.,TRBV27,TRBJ1-4,.,TGTGCCAGCAGTTTATCGGGAGGGGTTAATGAAAAACTGTTTTTT,CASSLSGGVNEKLFF
.,TRBV5-1,TRBJ1-2,.,TGCGCCAGCAGCTTGGAGGCGGGCAACTATGGCTACACCTTC,CASSLEAGNYGYTF